These 6 T cell receptor beta chains were sequenced from one sample in a study of beta chain features in type 1 diabetes. General study findings and limits: Type 1 diabetes patients had moderately but significantly shorter TCRB CDR3s in all four CD4+ subsets.

Reverse transcription of all isolated RNA meant that expressed TCRB transcripts were sequenced. Sequencing was performed with immunoSEQ multiplex PCR; in TCRdb, only in-frame clones are kept and a portion is missing. The data hold 100,000 to 150,000 clones, with roughly 10% observed a single time. For these TCRs, the target antigens are not known. The sequenced sample consisted of central memory CD4+ T cells from blood. These receptors all stem from a man between 25 and 39 years old with type 1 diabetes.

This clone was detected only a few times. The chain employs TRBV5-1 and TRBJ2-2; the match to TRBD2 covers 7 bases. The CDR3 totals 13 residues. V lost 2 bases to trimming and J lost 6 bases; unmatched junction nucleotides: 1. The germline gives CDR1 SGHRS, CDR2 YFSETQ. The CDR3 region is CASSFRGAGELFF. The CDR3, as DNA: TGCGCCAGCAGCTTCCGGGGGGCCGGGGAGCTGTTTTTT.

The V call is TRBV5-6, the J call TRBJ2-1; no clear D. CDR3 length: 17 amino acids. The V end was cut by 0 bases, the J end by 8 bases, with 21 bases between. Looked up from germline, CDR1 is SGHDT and CDR2 is YYEEEE. The CDR3 sequence is CASSLATHGFVSDEQFF. The CDR3 nucleotides are TGTGCCAGCAGCTTGGCCACTCACGGCTTCGTGAGCGATGAGCAGTTCTTC.

This chain connects TRBV28 to TRBJ2-7, with 7 nucleotides matching TRBD2. This CDR3 comprises 15 residues. Trimming removed 2 bases from V and 2 bases from J; junction bases left unmatched: 6. Germline V gene data show CDR1 as MDHEN and CDR2 as SYDVKM. CDR3 coding DNA: TGTGCCAGCAGTTTAATTGGGACTACAGCCTACGAGCAGTACTTC. Translating it yields CASSLIGTTAYEQYF.

This clone was counted between two and nine times. J is TRBJ2-7 and V is TRBV29-1, with D maybe TRBD2 (5 bases). Trimming pared 1 base from V and 3 bases from J, leaving 7 bases between. This CDR3 region has 12 residues. CDR1 is SQVTM, CDR2 ANQGSEA, per germline. CDR3 DNA sequence: TGCAGCGTTGAAGTCGGACTCTACGAGCAGTACTTC. Translation: CSVEVGLYEQYF.

This clone came up a few times. The V and J genes are TRBV29-1 and TRBJ1-4; 8 bases agree with TRBD1. This CDR3 spans 13 amino acids. Germline CDR1 reads SQVTM; CDR2 reads ANQGSEA. The ends lost 6 bases at V and 7 bases at J; junction bases unmatched: 7. CDR3 DNA: TGCAGCGTCCGACAGGGGACGGCTGAAAAACTGTTTTTT. It codes for CSVRQGTAEKLFF.

V is TRBV11-3 and J is TRBJ2-3; maybe TRBD2 (6 bases). Germline V CDR1 and CDR2: SGHNT, YENEEA. V lost 0 bases to trimming and J lost 2 bases, with 15 bases between them. CDR3 size: 17 residues. The CDR3 nucleotides read TGTGCCAGCAGCTTAGATGACACCGGGGGAGACACAGATACGCAGTATTTT. This codes for CASSLDDTGGDTDTQYF.